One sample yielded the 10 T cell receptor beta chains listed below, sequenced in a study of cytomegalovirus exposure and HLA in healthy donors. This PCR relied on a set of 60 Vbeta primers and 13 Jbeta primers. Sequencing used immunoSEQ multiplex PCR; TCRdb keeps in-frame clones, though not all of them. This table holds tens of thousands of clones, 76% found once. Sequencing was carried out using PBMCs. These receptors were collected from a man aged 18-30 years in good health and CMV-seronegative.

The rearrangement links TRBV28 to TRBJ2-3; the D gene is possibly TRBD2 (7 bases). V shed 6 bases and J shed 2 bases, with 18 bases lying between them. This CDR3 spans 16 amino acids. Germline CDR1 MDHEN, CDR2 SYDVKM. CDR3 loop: CASSPNWGGHTDTQYF. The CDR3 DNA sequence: TGTGCCAGCAGCCCGAATTGGGGGGGGCACACAGATACGCAGTATTTT.

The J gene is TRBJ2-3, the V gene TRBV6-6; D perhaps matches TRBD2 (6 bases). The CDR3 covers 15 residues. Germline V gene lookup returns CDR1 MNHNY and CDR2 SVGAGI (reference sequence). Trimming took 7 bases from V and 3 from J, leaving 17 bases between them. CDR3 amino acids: CASTHGSLGTDTQYF. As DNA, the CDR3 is TGTGCCAGCACCCACGGGAGCCTGGGTACAGATACGCAGTATTTT.

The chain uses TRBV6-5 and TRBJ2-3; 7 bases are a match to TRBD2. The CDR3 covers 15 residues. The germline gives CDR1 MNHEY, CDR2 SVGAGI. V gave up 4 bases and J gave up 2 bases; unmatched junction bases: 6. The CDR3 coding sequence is TGTGCCAGCAGTTCAGCGGGGCTTCTCACAGATACGCAGTATTTT. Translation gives CASSSAGLLTDTQYF.

The CDR3 loop is CASSRGDGQETQYF. CDR3 in DNA: TGTGCCAGTAGTAGGGGGGACGGTCAAGAGACCCAGTACTTC. This rearrangement joins TRBV19 to TRBJ2-5; tentative D call: TRBD2 (6 bases). Deletions cut 4 bases from V and 2 bases from J, with 11 bases between. The germline V gene has CDR1 LNHDA and CDR2 SQIVND (reference sequence). This CDR3 contains 14 residues. The full variable domain, rest sourced from reference TRBV19 and TRBJ2-5, is DGGITQSPKYLFRKEGQNVTLSCEQNLNHDAMYWYRQDPGQGLRLIYYSQIVNDFQKGDIAEGYSVSREKKESFPLTVTSAQKNPTAFYLCASSRGDGQETQYFGPGTRLLVL.

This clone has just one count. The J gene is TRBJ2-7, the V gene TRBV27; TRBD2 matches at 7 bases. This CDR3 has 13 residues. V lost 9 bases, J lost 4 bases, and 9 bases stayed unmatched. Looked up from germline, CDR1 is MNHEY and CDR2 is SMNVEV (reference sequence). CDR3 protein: CASRREGRYEQYF. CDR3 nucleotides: TGTGCCAGTCGAAGGGAGGGTCGGTACGAGCAGTACTTC.

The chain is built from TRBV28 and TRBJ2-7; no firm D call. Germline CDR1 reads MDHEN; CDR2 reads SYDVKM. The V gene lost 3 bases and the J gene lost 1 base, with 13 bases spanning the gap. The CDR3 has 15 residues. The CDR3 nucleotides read TGTGCCAGCAGTTTTGCCGAGCAAATATCCTACGAGCAGTACTTC. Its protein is CASSFAEQISYEQYF.

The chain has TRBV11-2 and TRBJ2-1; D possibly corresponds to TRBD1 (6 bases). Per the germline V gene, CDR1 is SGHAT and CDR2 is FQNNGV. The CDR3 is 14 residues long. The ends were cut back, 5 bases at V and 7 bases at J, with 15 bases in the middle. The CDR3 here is CASSPRTVFNEQFF. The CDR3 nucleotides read TGTGCCAGCAGCCCCCGGACAGTTTTTAATGAGCAGTTCTTC. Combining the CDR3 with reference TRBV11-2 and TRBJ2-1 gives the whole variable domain EAGVAQSPRYKIIEKRQSVAFWCNPISGHATLYWYQQILGQGPKLLIQFQNNGVVDDSQLPKDRFSAERLKGVDSTLKIQPAKLEDSAVYLCASSPRTVFNEQFFGPGTRLTVL.

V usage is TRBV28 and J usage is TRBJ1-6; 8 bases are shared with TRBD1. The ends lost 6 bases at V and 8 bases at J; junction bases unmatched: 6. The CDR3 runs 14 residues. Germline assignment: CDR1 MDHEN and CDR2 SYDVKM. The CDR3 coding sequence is TGTGCCAGCAGCGAGACAGGGGAATATTCACCCCTCCACTTT. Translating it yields CASSETGEYSPLHF.

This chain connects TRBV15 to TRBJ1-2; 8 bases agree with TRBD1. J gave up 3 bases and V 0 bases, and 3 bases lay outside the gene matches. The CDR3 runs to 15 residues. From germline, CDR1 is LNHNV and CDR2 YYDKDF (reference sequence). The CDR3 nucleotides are TGTGCCACCAGCAGAGAGACAGGGGAGGACTATGGCTACACCTTC. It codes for CATSRETGEDYGYTF.

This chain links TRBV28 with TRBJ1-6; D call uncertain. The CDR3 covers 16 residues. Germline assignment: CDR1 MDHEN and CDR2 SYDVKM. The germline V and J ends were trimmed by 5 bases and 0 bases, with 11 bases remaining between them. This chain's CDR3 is CASSPGGSSYNSPLHF. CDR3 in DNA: TGTGCCAGCAGTCCCGGTGGGAGCTCCTATAATTCACCCCTCCACTTT.